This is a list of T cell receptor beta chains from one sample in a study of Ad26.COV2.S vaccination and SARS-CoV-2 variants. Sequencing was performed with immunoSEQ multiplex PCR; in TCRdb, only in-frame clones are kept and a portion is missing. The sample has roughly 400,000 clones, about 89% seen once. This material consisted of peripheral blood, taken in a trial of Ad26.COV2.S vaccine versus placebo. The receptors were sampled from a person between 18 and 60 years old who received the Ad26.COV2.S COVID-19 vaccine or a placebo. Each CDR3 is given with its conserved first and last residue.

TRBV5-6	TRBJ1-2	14	CASSSRTGSYGYTF
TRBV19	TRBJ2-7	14	CASSPGPPTSEQYF
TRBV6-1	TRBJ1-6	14	CASSDGGNNSPLHF
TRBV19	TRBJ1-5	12	CASSTSNQPQHF
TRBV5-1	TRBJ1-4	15	CASSLGGQSNEKLFF
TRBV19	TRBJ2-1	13	CASSGPPRNEQFF
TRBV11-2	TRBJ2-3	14	CASSPGTSADTQYF
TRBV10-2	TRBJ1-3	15	CASSEDGYAGNTIYF
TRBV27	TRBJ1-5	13	CASSIGRRIPQHF
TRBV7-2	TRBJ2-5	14	CASSFEQTGETQYF
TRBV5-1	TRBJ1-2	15	CASSMPDRGGYGYTF
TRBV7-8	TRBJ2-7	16	CASSLAHLPGRYEQYF
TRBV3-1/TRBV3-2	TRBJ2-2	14	CASSQRQNTGELFF
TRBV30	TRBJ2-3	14	CAWSVGGSSYTQYF
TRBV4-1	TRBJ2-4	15	CASSQDLGRGNIQYF
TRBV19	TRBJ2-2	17	CASSKHREAENTGELFF
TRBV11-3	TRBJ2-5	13	CASSYGEGEGQYF
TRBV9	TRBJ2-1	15	CASSVATGPGNEQFF
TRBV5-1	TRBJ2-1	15	CASSFTGRAYNEQFF
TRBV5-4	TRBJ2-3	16	CASSRTSGRATDTQYF
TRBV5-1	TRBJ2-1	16	CASRKGLARMGNEQFF
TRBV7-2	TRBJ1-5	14	CASSLGRNNQPQHF
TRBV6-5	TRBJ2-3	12	CASSPSTDTQYF
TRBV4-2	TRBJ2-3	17	CASSQGETEVFTDTQYF
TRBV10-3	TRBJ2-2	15	CAISERQGDTGELFF
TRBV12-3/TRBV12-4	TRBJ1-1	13	CASSLEVGTEAFF
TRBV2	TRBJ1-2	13	CASSAGGFYGYTF
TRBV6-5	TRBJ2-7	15	CASSRGGDPDYEQYF
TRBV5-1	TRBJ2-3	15	CASSLDGGPTDTQYF
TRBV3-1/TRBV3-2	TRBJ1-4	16	CASSPAREVRAEKLFF
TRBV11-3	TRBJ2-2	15	CASSSSGRMGGELFF
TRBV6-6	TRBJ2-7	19	CASSFAGTSGQVSSYEQYF
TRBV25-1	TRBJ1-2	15	CASSASGTGVAGYTF
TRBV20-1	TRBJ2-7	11	CSASRVLEQYF
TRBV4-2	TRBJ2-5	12	CASKTAPETQYF
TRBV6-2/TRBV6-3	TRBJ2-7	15	CASSYPGSRSYEQYF
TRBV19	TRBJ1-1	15	CASSTGTGGRTEAFF
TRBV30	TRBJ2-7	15	CAWNPPTGYSYEQYF
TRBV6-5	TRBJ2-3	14	CASSPMGGTDTQYF
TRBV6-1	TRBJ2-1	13	CASSEDGYNEQFF
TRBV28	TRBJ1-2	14	CASSFGGTGGKWTF
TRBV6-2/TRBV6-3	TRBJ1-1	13	CASSSEGRTEAFF